This T cell receptor beta chain originates from a study of blood T cell repertoires in COVID-19. Study context: Material from acute and convalescent COVID-19 was sourced from the United States, Italy and Spain. PBMCs, B-cell-depleted T cells, or T cells were the source of the cDNA or gDNA that made up the material.

As originally analysed: The assay estimated nucleated cells by amplifying reference gene primers. TCRdb's copy holds only in-frame clones and misses some; the assay was immunoSEQ multiplex PCR. Clone size and V and J calls were adopted from that table, with D and trimming inferred from the DNA. The sample lists 100,000 to 150,000 clones, roughly four fifths occurring once. CDR3 length equals 13 residues. Germline V lookup: CDR1 MNHEY, CDR2 SVGAGI. V lost 6 bases and J 4 bases, leaving 12 bases between the germline ends. This clone has just one count. This TCR derives from a woman aged 45 to 65 with acute or convalescent COVID-19. The specimen was peripheral blood. This chain uses TRBV6-5 with TRBJ1-1, with a weak D call TRBD1 (5 bases). The DNA of the CDR3 is TGTGCCAGCAGATTCCAGGGTGTCACTGAAGCTTTCTTT. As protein: CASRFQGVTEAFF.